These T cell receptor beta chains were read from a single sample in a study of siplizumab effects on memory and regulatory T cells. Clones were read by immunoSEQ multiplex PCR, and TCRdb kept only the in-frame ones, dropping some. The top ten clones hold roughly 0.59% of a sample with roughly 100,000 clones, roughly 92% of them seen once. The source material was Tregs sorted from blood. Receptors originate from a human donor in good health. Both conserved end residues are part of each CDR3. Each record gives: CDR3 length, clone size, J gene, V gene, D gene, CDR3 DNA, CDR3 protein. The D gene is left open where the match is weak. Size is omitted from some rows. Given values are once, few, many or a class for expanded clones.

13	once	TRBJ2-4	TRBV10-3	.	TGTGCCATCAGTAACATAACAAAAAACATTCAGTACTTC	CAISNITKNIQYF
19	.	TRBJ2-1	TRBV27	TRBD2	TGTGCCAGCAGTACCAAGGGACTAGCGGGAGGCGGGATATACAATGAGCAGTTCTTC	CASSTKGLAGGGIYNEQFF
15	.	TRBJ1-5	TRBV5-1	TRBD1	TGCGCCAGCAGCTTCGGGACAGGGGGCAATCAGCCCCAGCATTTT	CASSFGTGGNQPQHF
18	.	TRBJ2-1	TRBV2	TRBD2	TGTGCCAGCACTAGACTAGCGGGAGCCGGAGCTGGACGCAATGAGCAGTTCTTC	CASTRLAGAGAGRNEQFF
14	once	TRBJ1-1	TRBV29-1	.	TGCAGCGCTGGCACCCCAGGGATGAACACTGAAGCTTTCTTT	CSAGTPGMNTEAFF
16	.	TRBJ2-2	TRBV4-1	TRBD1	TGCGCCAGCAGCCAGTATCAGGGGGCAAACACCGGGGAGCTGTTTTTT	CASSQYQGANTGELFF
11	.	TRBJ1-1	TRBV20-1	.	TGCAGTGCTCTCGGCAGGACAGAAGCTTTCTTT	CSALGRTEAFF
17	.	TRBJ2-1	TRBV5-4	.	TGTGCCAGCAGCTTTCCTGCGCCTGGGCTCTCCTACAATGAGCAGTTCTTC	CASSFPAPGLSYNEQFF
13	.	TRBJ2-5	TRBV18	.	TGTGCCAGCTCATTACAGGAGGTCGAGACCCAGTACTTC	CASSLQEVETQYF
17	.	TRBJ1-3	TRBV28	.	TGTGCCAGCAGTTCCCCGGGACCGCGAACCTCTGGAAACACCATATATTTT	CASSSPGPRTSGNTIYF
15	.	TRBJ2-7	TRBV6-6	TRBD2	TGTGCCAGCACCCTCAGCGGGGGGGCCTCCCACGAGCAGTACTTC	CASTLSGGASHEQYF
14	.	TRBJ1-3	TRBV19	.	TGTGCCAGTAGTATTTCGGCGCCCGGGGGCACCATATATTTT	CASSISAPGGTIYF
15	.	TRBJ1-2	TRBV7-9	TRBD1	TGTGCCAGCAGCTTATCTGGCAGGGGGCTTCATGGCTACACCTTC	CASSLSGRGLHGYTF
15	once	TRBJ1-6	TRBV10-1	.	TGCGCCAGCAGTGTATCGGGGTCCGATAATTCACCCCTCCACTTT	CASSVSGSDNSPLHF
15	.	TRBJ1-4	TRBV4-1	.	TGCGCCAGCAGCCAAGGACAAATCTGGGGTGAAAAACTGTTTTTT	CASSQGQIWGEKLFF
16	.	TRBJ2-1	TRBV29-1	TRBD1	TGCAGCGTTGAAGCTATGGACAGGGTAACCTACAATGAGCAGTTCTTC	CSVEAMDRVTYNEQFF
12	few	TRBJ1-1	TRBV1	.	TGCACCAGCACCCCTCCGAACACTGAAGCTTTCTTT	CTSTPPNTEAFF
14	once	TRBJ1-4	TRBV11-2	.	TGTGCCAGCAGCCCCATTGGACTCGATGAAAAACTGTTTTTT	CASSPIGLDEKLFF
13	.	TRBJ2-2	TRBV5-4	TRBD1	TGTGCTATGGGACAGCAGAACACCGGGGAGCTGTTTTTT	CAMGQQNTGELFF
15	.	TRBJ2-2	TRBV2	TRBD1	TGTGCCAGCGTGCCGGACAGGGGGCGATCCGGGGAGCTGTTTTTT	CASVPDRGRSGELFF
17	once	TRBJ1-2	TRBV7-2	.	TGTGCCAGCAGCTTAGAAGTTGGCAGGACTCAAAACTATGGCTACACCTTC	CASSLEVGRTQNYGYTF
15	.	TRBJ1-2	TRBV6-1	TRBD1	TGTGCCAGCACCGGAAGGACAGGGGGCGCCTATGGCTACACCTTC	CASTGRTGGAYGYTF
15	.	TRBJ2-2	TRBV5-1	.	TGCGCCAGCAGCTTGATTCCCGATAACACCGGGGAGCTGTTTTTT	CASSLIPDNTGELFF
12	once	TRBJ1-1	TRBV30	.	TGTGCCTGGAGTGTTCCGGGAGTTGAAGCTTTCTTT	CAWSVPGVEAFF
14	.	TRBJ2-1	TRBV9	TRBD2	TGTGCCAGCAACCCGGGACTAGCATCCAATGAGCAGTTCTTC	CASNPGLASNEQFF
15	.	TRBJ2-3	TRBV2	.	TGTGCCAGCAGTCCGCAAATACTTAGCACAGATACGCAGTATTTT	CASSPQILSTDTQYF
17	.	TRBJ2-3	TRBV15	TRBD2	TGTGCCACCAGCAGAGATGAAGAGGGAGGGGGCACAGATACGCAGTATTTT	CATSRDEEGGGTDTQYF
14	.	TRBJ2-7	TRBV21-1	.	TGTGCCAGCACCCGAGACAGGGGGAAGTGGGAGCAGTACTTC	CASTRDRGKWEQYF
14	.	TRBJ1-2	TRBV2	.	TGTGCCAGCAGTGAAATTGGGGGTGACTATGGCTACACCTTC	CASSEIGGDYGYTF
16	.	TRBJ1-6	TRBV5-1	.	TGCGCCAGCAGCTTGGGTGGGGGCCCCGCTGTATCACCCCTCCACTTT	CASSLGGGPAVSPLHF
13	once	TRBJ1-5	TRBV11-2	.	TGTGCCAGCAGCTTAGGGTGGGGTCAGCCCCAGCATTTT	CASSLGWGQPQHF
15	.	TRBJ2-1	TRBV7-3	.	TGTGCCAGCAGCTTCAGGGGATATTCCTACAATGAGCAGTTCTTC	CASSFRGYSYNEQFF
10	.	TRBJ1-3	TRBV6-1	.	TGTGCCAGCAGCCACTACACCATATATTTT	CASSHYTIYF
13	once	TRBJ1-1	TRBV19	.	TGTGCCAGTAAGGGGATGGGGAACACTGAAGCTTTCTTT	CASKGMGNTEAFF
14	.	TRBJ1-5	TRBV9	TRBD1	TGTGCCAGCAGCTCTGGACAGGGTTACCAGCCCCAGCATTTT	CASSSGQGYQPQHF
15	.	TRBJ2-3	TRBV5-1	TRBD2	TGCGCCAGCACCGTAGCGGGAGGGCCTGTGGATACGCAGTATTTT	CASTVAGGPVDTQYF
13	once	TRBJ1-1	TRBV2	.	TGTGCCAGCAGTGATGAGACAGACACTGAAGTTTTCTTT	CASSDETDTEVFF